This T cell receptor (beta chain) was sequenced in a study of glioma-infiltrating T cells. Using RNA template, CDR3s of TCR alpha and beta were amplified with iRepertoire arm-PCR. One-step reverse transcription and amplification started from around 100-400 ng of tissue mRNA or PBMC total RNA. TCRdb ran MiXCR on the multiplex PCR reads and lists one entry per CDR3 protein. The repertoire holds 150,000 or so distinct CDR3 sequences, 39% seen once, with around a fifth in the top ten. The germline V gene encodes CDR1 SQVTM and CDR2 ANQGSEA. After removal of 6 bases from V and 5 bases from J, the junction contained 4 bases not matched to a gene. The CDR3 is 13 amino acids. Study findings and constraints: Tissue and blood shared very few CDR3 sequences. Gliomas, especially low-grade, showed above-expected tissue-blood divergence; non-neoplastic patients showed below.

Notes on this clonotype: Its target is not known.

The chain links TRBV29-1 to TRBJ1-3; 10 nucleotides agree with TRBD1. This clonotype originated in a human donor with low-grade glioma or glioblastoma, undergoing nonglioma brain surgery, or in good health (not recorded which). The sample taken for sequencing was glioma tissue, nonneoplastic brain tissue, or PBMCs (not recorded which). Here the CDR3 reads CSVLTGGRNTIYF. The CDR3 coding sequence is TGCAGCGTCCTGACAGGGGGCAGAAACACCATATATTTT.